This T cell receptor beta chain was captured by sequencing in a study of shared clonotypes between healthy human individuals (TCRdb year 2020). General notes on the study: Two women and a few men aged 18 to 49 years were included in the cohort. For each donor, three plates each were used for CD4 naive and CD4 memory, two plates were used for CD8 naive, and one plate was used for CD8 memory. To increase sequencing depth and limit assay-specific biases, different laboratories used diverse techniques to prepare libraries and sequence TCR repertoires. Per donor, leukapheresis produced somewhere between about 0.8 and 9 billion PBMCs. The study deeply sequenced blood TCR repertoires of about 5 healthy adults to estimate repertoire size and the extent of clonotype sharing between individuals. Beyond this particular receptor, the publication reports: Naive subsets generally had larger estimated clonotype richness than memory subsets did. The small number of donors limited the genetic and exposure-history diversity represented. Even with the large sequencing depth, rarefaction of the sorted-subset datasets indicated that sequencing was incomplete. Based on pairwise subsampling, the degree of clonotype sharing among donors was expected to be affected by sequencing depth. Sampling was restricted to blood, and TCR repertoires in tissue are likely to differ from TCR repertoires in blood. Across a few donors, around 5.4% of naive CD4, 3.5% of naive CD8, 2.3% of memory CD4, and 0.4% to 0.45% of memory CD8 clonotypes were shared. Higher generation probabilities were observed for clonotypes shared by all four sorted-subset donors than for non-shared clonotypes.

The donors were healthy, HIV-negative adults who had no recently reported acute infections or vaccinations. Every donor was a Caucasian adult residing in Nashville, Tennessee, USA. CD4+ T cells were enriched by magnetic negative selection, after which naive cells were positively selected on CD45RA and the negative fraction was taken as the memory subset. After blood collection by leukapheresis, PBMCs were isolated using Ficoll-Histopaque density gradient centrifugation and then cryopreserved in the vapor phase of liquid nitrogen. Analytical flow cytometry was used to check the purity and quantity of each magnetically sorted T cell population. From each sorted fraction, genomic DNA was isolated and quantified by UV absorbance on a Nanodrop 2000c. As concerns this clone: Its antigen remains undetermined. Nothing much larger sits one base from this clone, and base qualities are not available.

The CDR3 sequence holds 14 residues, the cysteine and phenylalanine included. This entry keeps only the CDR3 DNA: 42 bases, framed from base 1. Clipping removes 5 bases from V and 5 bases from J, with 6 as the unmatched junction base count. The germline V gene gives CDR1 as SGHTA and CDR2 as FQGTGA. Using the deep immunoSEQ assay, TCR CDR3 regions were amplified from genomic DNA by multiplex PCR. Extracted genomic DNA from each cell subset was spread evenly across all wells of several immunoSEQ 96-well plates, with each plate serving as a replicate. For sorted subsets, about 200 ng genomic DNA, equal to about 30,000 T cell genomes, was loaded into each replicate PCR. The purified libraries were quantified using a Qubit 3.0 fluorometer, sized with a Bioanalyzer 2100, and then quantified again using the KAPA Library Quantification kit. Each immunoSEQ 96-well plate was sequenced on its own single-read 150-cycle Illumina NextSeq 550 flow cell. In the source study's methods: Because only junctional sequences without quality scores were contained in the immunoSEQ output, filtering matching that applied to full-length reads could not be performed. To assign V/J genes and CDR3, sequences were annotated against IMGT germline references using PyIR, a Python wrapper for IgBLAST v1.9. Reads were filtered out if the reads had weak V/J assignments (E-value above 1e-6), no CDR3, stop codons, out-of-frame junctions, or ambiguous translated residues. A V3J clonotype was defined by an identical inferred V gene, J gene, and CDR3 amino acid sequence. Percentage overlap between repertoires was computed as shared unique clonotypes divided by the size of the smaller repertoire. Repertoire richness was assessed with RTK rarefaction, the Chao1 estimator, and Recon v2.1 estimates of unobserved clonotypes. OLGA was used to compute generation probabilities for all TCRbeta clonotypes that the gDNA method yielded from a few donors. The source is immuneACCESS, and TCRdb retained only in-frame sequences with V and J called. Part of the clones is not carried over; for the studies checked, unresolved V genes explain less than half of this, and the remainder is unexplained. The V and J calls and the clone size are those of that table, but D and trimming were determined from the DNA. The sample table holds about a million clones, of which roughly 70% were seen once. The ten largest clones add up to about 1.5% of the sample.

The sequence came from a man in his late teens or twenties in good health. Material for sequencing was memory CD4+ T cells sorted from blood. The cell subset or site label, read with the paper, signifies: CD45RA-negative fraction. The chain was built from TRBV7-3 and TRBJ2-5, and 9 bases in between align with TRBD2. The CDR3 sequence is CASSLGTSTETQYF. The sequence in DNA is TGTGCCAGCAGCCTCGGGACTAGCACCGAGACCCAGTACTTC.